These T cell receptor beta chains were read from a single sample in a study of T cell changes during pregnancy in multiple sclerosis. Profiling relied on immunoSEQ multiplex PCR, and the TCRdb table lists in-frame clones only, not all of them. The repertoire holds more than 65,000 clones, with about 91% as singletons. Sequenced material: peripheral blood, taken in the first trimester of pregnancy. All receptors derive from a female donor with multiple sclerosis, enrolled in a pregnancy study. CDR3s leave out the opening cysteine and the closing phenylalanine or tryptophan. Each record gives: J gene, CDR3 length, V gene, CDR3 protein.

TRBJ1-2 12 TRBV30 AWRGQGSFGGYT
TRBJ1-4 14 TRBV5-4 ASSQETRAYNEKLF
TRBJ1-1 10 TRBV30 AWSRRETEAF
TRBJ2-1 12 TRBV6-5 ASRGLAAKDEQF
TRBJ2-5 19 TRBV30 AWSVRSSGGPWIFKTETQY
TRBJ1-2 13 TRBV18 ASSPSQDRNYGYT
TRBJ1-6 12 TRBV2 ASREGTGNSPLH
TRBJ1-1 11 TRBV6-5 ASSYSEGTEAF
TRBJ1-5 13 TRBV7-9 ASSRGGRGEQPQH
TRBJ1-2 11 TRBV27 ASSFRENYGYT
TRBJ1-4 12 TRBV5-1 ASRLEVANEKLF
TRBJ1-1 9 TRBV20-1 SARETGPAF
TRBJ2-1 12 TRBV7-3 ASGSPAGNNEQF